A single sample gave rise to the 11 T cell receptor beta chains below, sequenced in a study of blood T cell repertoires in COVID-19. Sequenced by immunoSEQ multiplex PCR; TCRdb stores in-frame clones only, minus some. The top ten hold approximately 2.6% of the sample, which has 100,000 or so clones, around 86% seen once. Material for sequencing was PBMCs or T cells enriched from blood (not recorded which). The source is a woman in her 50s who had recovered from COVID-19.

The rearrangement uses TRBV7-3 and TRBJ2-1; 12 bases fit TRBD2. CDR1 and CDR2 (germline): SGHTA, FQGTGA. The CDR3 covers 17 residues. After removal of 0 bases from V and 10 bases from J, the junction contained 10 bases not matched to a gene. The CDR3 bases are TGTGCCAGCAGCTTAACCATCAAATCGACTAGCGGGGGCGAGCAGTTCTTC. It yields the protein CASSLTIKSTSGGEQFF.

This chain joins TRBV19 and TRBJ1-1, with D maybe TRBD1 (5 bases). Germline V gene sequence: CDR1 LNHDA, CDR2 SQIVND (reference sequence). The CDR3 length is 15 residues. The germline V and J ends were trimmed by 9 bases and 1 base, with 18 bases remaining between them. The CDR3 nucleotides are TGTGCCAGCAATCGAGTAGACAGAAAGAACACTGAAGCTTTCTTT. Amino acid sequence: CASNRVDRKNTEAFF.

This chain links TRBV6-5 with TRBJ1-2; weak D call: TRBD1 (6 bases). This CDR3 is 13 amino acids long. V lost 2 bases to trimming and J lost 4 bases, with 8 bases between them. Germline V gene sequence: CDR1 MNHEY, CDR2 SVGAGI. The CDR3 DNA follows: TGTGCCAGCAGTTACGGCAGGGGCTATGGCTACACCTTC. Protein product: CASSYGRGYGYTF.

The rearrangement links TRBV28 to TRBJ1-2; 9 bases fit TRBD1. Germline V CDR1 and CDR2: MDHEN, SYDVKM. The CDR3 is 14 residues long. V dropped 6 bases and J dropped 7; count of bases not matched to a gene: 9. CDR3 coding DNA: TGTGCCAGCAGGGGCGGACAGGGGATTTCTGGCTACACCTTC. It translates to CASRGGQGISGYTF.

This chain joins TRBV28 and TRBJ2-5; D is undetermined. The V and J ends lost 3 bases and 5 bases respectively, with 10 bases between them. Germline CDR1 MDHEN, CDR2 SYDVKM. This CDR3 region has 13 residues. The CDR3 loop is CASSLRSPETQYF. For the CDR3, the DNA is TGTGCCAGCAGTTTGAGGAGTCCGGAGACCCAGTACTTC.

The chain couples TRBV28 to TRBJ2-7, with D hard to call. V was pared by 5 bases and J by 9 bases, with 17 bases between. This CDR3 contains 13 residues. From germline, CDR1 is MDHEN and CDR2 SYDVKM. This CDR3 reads CASSATLRLGQYF. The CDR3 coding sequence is TGTGCCAGCAGTGCCACCCTACGACTGGGGCAGTACTTC.

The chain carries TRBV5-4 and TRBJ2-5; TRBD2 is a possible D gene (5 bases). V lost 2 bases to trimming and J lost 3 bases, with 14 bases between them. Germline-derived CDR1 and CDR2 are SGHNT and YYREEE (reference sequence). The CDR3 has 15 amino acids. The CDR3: CASSFSGGLKETQYF. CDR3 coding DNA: TGTGCCAGCAGCTTTTCTGGTGGACTCAAAGAGACCCAGTACTTC. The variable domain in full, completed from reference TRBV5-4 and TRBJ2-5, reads ETGVTQSPTHLIKTRGQQVTLRCSSQSGHNTVSWYQQALGQGPQFIFQYYREEENGRGNFPPRFSGLQFPNYSSELNVNALELDDSALYLCASSFSGGLKETQYFGPGTRLLVL.

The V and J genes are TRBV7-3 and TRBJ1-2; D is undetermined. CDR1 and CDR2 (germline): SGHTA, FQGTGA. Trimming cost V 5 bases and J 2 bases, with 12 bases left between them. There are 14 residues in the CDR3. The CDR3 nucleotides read TGTGCCAGCAGCCAAGGAGCGGGGAACTATGGCTACACCTTC. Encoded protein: CASSQGAGNYGYTF.

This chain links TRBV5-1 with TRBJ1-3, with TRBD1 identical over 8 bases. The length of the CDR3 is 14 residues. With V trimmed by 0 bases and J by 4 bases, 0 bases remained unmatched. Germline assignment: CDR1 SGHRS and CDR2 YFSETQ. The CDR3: CASSLGDRGNTIYF. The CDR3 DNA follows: TGCGCCAGCAGCTTGGGGGACAGGGGAAACACCATATATTTT.

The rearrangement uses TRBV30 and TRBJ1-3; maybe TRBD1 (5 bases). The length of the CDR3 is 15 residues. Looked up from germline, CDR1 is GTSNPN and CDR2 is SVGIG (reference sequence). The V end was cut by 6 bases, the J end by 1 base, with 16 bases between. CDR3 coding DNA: TGTGCCTGCCGCTCGGCAGGGTCATCTGGAAACACCATATATTTT. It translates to CACRSAGSSGNTIYF.

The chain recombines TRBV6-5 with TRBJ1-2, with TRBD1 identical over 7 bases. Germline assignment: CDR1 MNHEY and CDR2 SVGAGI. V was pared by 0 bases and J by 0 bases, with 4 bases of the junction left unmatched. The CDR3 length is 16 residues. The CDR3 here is CASSYSGTEANYGYTF. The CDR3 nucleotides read TGTGCCAGCAGTTACTCAGGGACAGAAGCTAACTATGGCTACACCTTC.